The next 20 T cell receptor beta chains were all read from a single sample in a study of T cell repertoires in cytomegalovirus infection (dated by TCRdb to about 2019). Their specific antigens are unknown. Sequenced on an Illumina HiSeq 1500. Using fastp at Q25 and MiXCR, TCRdb reprocessed the public reads and kept productive beta chains. Each entry is one CDR3 protein sequence, shown with its most common DNA and genes. For this sample there are under 850,000 distinct CDR3 sequences; around 35% appear just once. Together, the top ten hold roughly 18% of the sample. Reading the label with the study, this specimen's treatment or condition is: in vitro stimulation with specific CMV peptide epitopes to enrich CMV-specific T cells. Sequences were derived from cultured PBMCs, sampled from culture after CMV antigen stimulation. The receptors were sampled from a human donor in good health (CMV status not recorded). Some clones in this sample may be carry-over from other donors' samples.

In its sample, this clonotype was seen a few times. The chain recombines TRBV27 with TRBJ1-1; D uncertain. The CDR3 has 14 amino acids. Germline loops: CDR1 MNHEY, CDR2 SMNVEV (reference sequence). The V gene lost 6 bases and the J gene lost 1 base, with 12 bases spanning the gap. This CDR3 is CASSSPGANTEAFF. CDR3 DNA sequence: TGTGCCAGCAGCAGCCCGGGTGCGAACACTGAAGCTTTCTTT.

The chain joins TRBV4-1 to TRBJ2-1; D perhaps matches TRBD2 (5 bases). The germline V and J ends were trimmed by 1 base and 0 bases, with 16 bases remaining between them. CDR3 length: 18 amino acids. Germline CDR1 MGHRA, CDR2 YSYEKL. The DNA of the CDR3 is TGCGCCAGCAGCCAAGGGGGTTCGGAGGCCAGCTCCTACAATGAGCAGTTCTTC. This encodes CASSQGGSEASSYNEQFF.

This chain uses TRBV7-4 with TRBJ2-6; 7 bases are shared with TRBD1. Germline values: CDR1 SGHVT, CDR2 SQSDAQ. This CDR3 region has 16 residues. J lost 4 bases, V lost 5 bases, and 8 bases had no gene match. CDR3 sequence reads: CASSTYRGLGANVLTF. The DNA for the CDR3 is TGTGCCAGCAGCACCTACAGGGGTCTCGGGGCCAACGTCCTGACTTTC.

This clonotype was seen a handful of times. The chain uses TRBV11-1 and TRBJ1-2; D possibly corresponds to TRBD1 (5 bases). Between the trimmed V and J ends, which lost 4 bases and 4 bases, there was a span of 13 bases. This CDR3 has 14 residues. CDR1 SGHAT and CDR2 FQDESV come from the germline V gene (reference sequence). The CDR3 DNA is TGTGCCAGCAGCTCCGGTGACAGCGGCTATGGCTACACCTTC. This translates into CASSSGDSGYGYTF. Full variable domain (rest looked up from reference TRBV11-1 and TRBJ1-2): EAEVAQSPRYKITEKSQAVAFWCDPISGHATLYWYRQILGQGPELLVQFQDESVVDDSQLPKDRFSAERLKGVDSTLKIQPAELGDSAMYLCASSSGDSGYGYTFGSGTRLTVV.

The chain employs TRBV6-2 or TRBV6-3 and TRBJ1-1, with D unresolved. CDR3 length: 15 amino acids. The germline V and J ends were trimmed by 2 bases and 1 base, with 11 bases remaining between them. The germline V gene encodes CDR1 MNHEY and CDR2 SVGEGT. The CDR3 sequence is CASSYRTRGNTEAFF. The CDR3 nucleotides read TGTGCCAGCAGTTACAGGACTCGCGGGAACACTGAAGCTTTCTTT.

The count of this clonotype is one. The rearrangement uses TRBV7-9 and TRBJ2-3, with D unresolved. The CDR3 is 10 residues long. Germline V CDR1 and CDR2: SEHNR, FQNEAQ (reference sequence). The ends were cut back, 4 bases at V and 7 bases at J, with 3 bases in the middle. The CDR3 sequence is CASSSHTQYF. DNA of the CDR3: TGTGCCAGCAGCTCGCATACGCAGTATTTT.

This clonotype was picked up a small number of times. The J gene is TRBJ1-2, the V gene TRBV11-2, with D unclear. Trimming removed 5 bases from V and 3 bases from J, with 10 bases in between. CDR3 length: 13 amino acids. The germline V gene encodes CDR1 SGHAT and CDR2 FQNNGV. This CDR3 reads CASSLGLHYGYTF. As DNA, the CDR3 is TGTGCCAGCAGCCTCGGACTTCACTATGGCTACACCTTC. The whole variable domain, filled in from reference TRBV11-2 and TRBJ1-2, reads EAGVAQSPRYKIIEKRQSVAFWCNPISGHATLYWYQQILGQGPKLLIQFQNNGVVDDSQLPKDRFSAERLKGVDSTLKIQPAKLEDSAVYLCASSLGLHYGYTFGSGTRLTVV.

The chain has TRBV7-8 and TRBJ2-5; D is uncertain. The ends were cut back, 5 bases at V and 5 bases at J, with 18 bases in the middle. The V gene's germline CDR1 is SGHVS and CDR2 FQNEAQ. The CDR3 sequence is 15 residues long. In nucleotides, the CDR3 is TGTGCCAGCAGCCAAGGACCCGGGCGAAGGGAGACCCAGTACTTC. Protein: CASSQGPGRRETQYF.

CDR3 amino acids: CASSHIASTDTQYF. The CDR3 region has the DNA TGTGCCAGCAGCCACATCGCTAGCACAGATACGCAGTATTTT. The genes are TRBV5-3 and TRBJ2-3; D gene unclear. TRBV5-3 is sorted into the ORF group, with uncertain function. The CDR3 contains 14 residues. V lost 8 bases, J lost 0 bases, and 13 bases lay in between.

The table lists this clonotype with a few counts. This chain joins TRBV7-9 and TRBJ1-6; no clear D. V shed 1 base and J shed 9 bases, with 10 bases lying between them. Germline V lookup: CDR1 SEHNR, CDR2 FQNEAQ (reference sequence). The CDR3 length is 14 residues. The DNA for the CDR3 is TGTGCCAGCAGCTTAGGTTTGGGGTTTTCACCCCTCCACTTT. Its translation: CASSLGLGFSPLHF.

This rearrangement joins TRBV6-2 or TRBV6-3 to TRBJ2-3, with no clear D. Per germline, CDR1 MNHEY and CDR2 SVGEGT. Deletions cut 2 bases from V and 2 bases from J, with 11 bases between. The CDR3 has 15 residues. The CDR3 bases are TGTGCCAGCAGTTACGAAGGCAGCAACACAGATACGCAGTATTTT. This codes for CASSYEGSNTDTQYF.

The chain recombines TRBV28 with TRBJ2-6, with D hard to call. The CDR3 contains 17 residues. Germline CDR1 and CDR2: MDHEN and SYDVKM. V dropped 3 bases and J dropped 1 base, with 13 bases sitting between them. CDR3 in amino acids: CASSLVRWPSGANVLTF. CDR3 nucleotide sequence: TGTGCCAGCAGTTTGGTTAGGTGGCCGTCTGGGGCCAACGTCCTGACTTTC.

CDR3 coding DNA: TGTGCCAGCAGTCGGACAGGGGTTTCGGCTTTCTTT. This encodes CASSRTGVSAFF. The rearrangement uses TRBV12-3 or TRBV12-4 and TRBJ1-1; the match to TRBD1 covers 9 bases. This CDR3 has 12 amino acids. J gave up 11 bases and V 5 bases, and 6 bases lay outside the gene matches.

This chain joins TRBV19 and TRBJ2-5; 9 nucleotides match TRBD2. In germline, CDR1 is LNHDA, CDR2 SQIVND (reference sequence). V lost 5 bases and J lost 5; bases outside the gene matches: 9. This CDR3 region has 15 residues. This chain's CDR3 is CASSPVAGVPETQYF. For the CDR3, the DNA is TGTGCCAGTAGTCCTGTAGCGGGAGTCCCCGAGACCCAGTACTTC.

CDR3 DNA sequence: TGTGCCAGCAGTTCTCGACAGTATCAGCCCCAGCATTTT. Translation: CASSSRQYQPQHF. This chain uses TRBV12-3 or TRBV12-4 with TRBJ1-5; TRBD1 is a possible D gene (5 bases). V gave up 4 bases and J gave up 5 bases, with 9 bases separating them. The CDR3 runs to 13 residues.

The rearrangement links TRBV7-2 to TRBJ2-1, with 9 positions matching TRBD1. The CDR3 sequence is 11 residues long. J gave up 14 bases and V 5 bases, and 4 bases lay outside the gene matches. Germline CDR1 reads SGHTA; CDR2 reads FQGNSA. CDR3 nucleotide sequence: TGTGCCAGCAGCCCCGGGACAGGGAAGTTCTTC. This sequence encodes CASSPGTGKFF.

The chain couples TRBV18 to TRBJ1-4; D unclear. V was trimmed by 1 base and J by 7 bases, leaving 7 bases between them. The CDR3 covers 13 residues. Germline loops: CDR1 KGHSH, CDR2 LQKENI. The CDR3 nucleotides read TGTGCCAGCTCACCACGCAGGTTTGAAAAACTGTTTTTT. Encoded protein: CASSPRRFEKLFF.

In its sample, this clonotype was seen a few times. The gene calls are TRBV7-9 and TRBJ1-1; D call uncertain. The germline V and J ends were trimmed by 2 bases and 1 base, with 11 bases remaining between them. The CDR3 extends over 15 amino acids. Germline assignment: CDR1 SEHNR and CDR2 FQNEAQ (reference sequence). The CDR3 DNA follows: TGTGCCAGCAGCTTAATCCGGGGTGCGAACACTGAAGCTTTCTTT. Residues: CASSLIRGANTEAFF. The variable domain in full, with the rest retrieved from reference TRBV7-9 and TRBJ1-1, is DTGVSQNPRHKITKRGQNVTFRCDPISEHNRLYWYRQTLGQGPEFLTYFQNEAQLEKSRLLSDRFSAERPKGSFSTLEIQRTEQGDSAMYLCASSLIRGANTEAFFGQGTRLTVV.

This chain connects TRBV29-1 to TRBJ1-2; 8 nucleotides agree with TRBD1. This CDR3 is built from 16 residues. J lost 5 bases, V lost 3 bases, and 14 bases had no gene match. CDR1 is SQVTM and CDR2 is ANQGSEA in the germline V gene. The CDR3 spells CSVEWAGGRRDYGYTF. CDR3 in DNA: TGCAGCGTTGAGTGGGCAGGGGGCCGGCGTGATTATGGCTACACCTTC.

This clonotype was recorded a few times. This CDR3 reads CASSLAGGVEKLFF. The CDR3 nucleotides are TGTGCCAGCAGCTTAGCAGGGGGAGTTGAAAAACTGTTTTTT. The rearrangement links TRBV7-2 to TRBJ1-4; D is perhaps TRBD1 (6 bases). CDR1 is SGHTA, CDR2 FQGNSA, per germline. Trimming took off 0 bases at V and 7 bases at J, with 9 bases between the two ends. The CDR3 is 14 amino acids. Based on the CDR3 plus reference TRBV7-2 and TRBJ1-4, the full variable domain is GAGVSQSPSNKVTEKGKDVELRCDPISGHTALYWYRQSLGQGLEFLIYFQGNSAPDKSGLPSDRFSAERTGGSVSTLTIQRTQQEDSAVYLCASSLAGGVEKLFFGSGTQLSVL.